This TCR beta chain was identified during a study of T cells after yellow fever vaccination. For the study at large: Fractions of limited cellularity were prepared by means of SMART-Seq v4 Ultra Low Input. Whole-study findings and limits: Booster sampling recovered most clones from primary vaccination (96% CD4, around 90% CD8). Repertoires obtained by FACS sorting could include abundant clonotypes that entered as contaminants from the bulk population.

The CDR3 runs to 14 residues. Germline CDR1 reads SGHTA; CDR2 reads FQGNSA. Between the trimmed V and J ends, which lost 6 bases and 5 bases, there was a span of 14 bases. TCRdb fed the 5' RACE reads into MiXCR, producing one record per CDR3 protein. The data show under 200,000 distinct CDR3 sequences, 6% to 7.5% seen once. A word on this clonotype: Its antigen is unknown.

The source material was CD4+ T cells sorted from PBMCs, sampled more than 4 days after the first yellow fever vaccination. This chain connects TRBV7-2 to TRBJ2-1, with D tentatively TRBD2 (6 bases). The sequence was collected from a man aged 18 to 29 who received the YFV17D yellow fever vaccine. CDR3 in amino acids: CASSPAGSHNEQFF. The CDR3 bases are TGTGCCAGCAGTCCGGCGGGGTCCCACAATGAGCAGTTCTTC. The full variable domain, in which reference TRBV7-2 and TRBJ2-1 provide the parts outside the CDR3, is GAGVSQSPSNKVTEKGKDVELRCDPISGHTALYWYRQSLGQGLEFLIYFQGNSAPDKSGLPSDRFSAERTGGSVSTLTIQRTQQEDSAVYLCASSPAGSHNEQFFGPGTRLTVL.